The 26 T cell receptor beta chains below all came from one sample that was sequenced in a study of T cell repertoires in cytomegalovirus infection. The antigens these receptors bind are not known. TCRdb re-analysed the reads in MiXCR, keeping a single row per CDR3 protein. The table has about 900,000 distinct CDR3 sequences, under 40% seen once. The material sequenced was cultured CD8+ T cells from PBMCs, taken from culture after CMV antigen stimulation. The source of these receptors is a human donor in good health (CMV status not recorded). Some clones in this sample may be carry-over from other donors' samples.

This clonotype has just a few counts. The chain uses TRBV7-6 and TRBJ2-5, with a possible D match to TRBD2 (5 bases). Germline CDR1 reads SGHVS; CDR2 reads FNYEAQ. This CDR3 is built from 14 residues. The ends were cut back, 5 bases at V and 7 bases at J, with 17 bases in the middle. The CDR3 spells CASSPPGKPRTQYF. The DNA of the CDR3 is TGTGCCAGCAGCCCTCCGGGGAAACCCAGGACCCAGTACTTC. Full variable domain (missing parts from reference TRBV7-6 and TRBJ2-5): GAGVSQSPRYKVTKRGQDVALRCDPISGHVSLYWYRQALGQGPEFLTYFNYEAQQDKSGLPNDRFSAERPEGSISTLTIQRTEQRDSAMYRCASSPPGKPRTQYFGPGTRLLVL.

The CDR3 DNA reads TGTGCCAGCAGTCCCCTAAGTAGGGAATTTTATAATTCACCCCTCCACTTT. This encodes CASSPLSREFYNSPLHF. The chain joins TRBV27 to TRBJ1-6; D call uncertain. The V gene's germline CDR1 is MNHEY and CDR2 SMNVEV (reference sequence). Trimming left V 5 bases short and J 4 bases short, with 18 bases between. This CDR3 is built from 17 residues.

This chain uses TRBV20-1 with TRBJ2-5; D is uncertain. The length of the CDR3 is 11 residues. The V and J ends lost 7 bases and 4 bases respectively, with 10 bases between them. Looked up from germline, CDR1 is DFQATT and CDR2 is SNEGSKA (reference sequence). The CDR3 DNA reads TGCAGTGTCCCGATAATAGAGACCCAGTACTTC. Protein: CSVPIIETQYF.

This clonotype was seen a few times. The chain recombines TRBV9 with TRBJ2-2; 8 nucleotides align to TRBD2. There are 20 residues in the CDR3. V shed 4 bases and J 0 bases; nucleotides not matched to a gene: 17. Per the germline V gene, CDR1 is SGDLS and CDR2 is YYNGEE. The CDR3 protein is CASSLPMGTGGRANTGELFF. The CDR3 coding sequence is TGTGCCAGCAGCCTCCCTATGGGAACGGGGGGGCGAGCGAACACCGGGGAGCTGTTTTTT.

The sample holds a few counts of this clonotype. CDR3 in amino acids: CASSLFNSYEQYF. As DNA, the CDR3 is TGTGCCAGCAGTTTATTCAATTCCTACGAGCAGTACTTC. V gene TRBV27 combines with J gene TRBJ2-7; D unclear. V was clipped by 1 base and J by 1 base, with 5 bases between them. CDR1 is MNHEY, CDR2 SMNVEV, per germline (reference sequence). CDR3 length: 13 amino acids.

Here the CDR3 reads CASSGKTRTGAFF. CDR3 in DNA: TGTGCCAGCAGTGGGAAAACTCGGACTGGGGCTTTCTTT. The chain combines TRBV2 with TRBJ1-1; D gene uncertain. Looked up from germline, CDR1 is SNHLY and CDR2 is FYNNEI. The CDR3 is made up of 13 amino acids. V lost 4 bases to trimming and J lost 11 bases, with 17 bases between them.

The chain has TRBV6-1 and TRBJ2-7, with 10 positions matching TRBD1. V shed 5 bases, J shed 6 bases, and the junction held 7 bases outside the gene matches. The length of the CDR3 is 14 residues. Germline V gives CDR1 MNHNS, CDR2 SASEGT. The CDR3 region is CASSPDRGLREQYV. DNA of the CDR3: TGTGCCAGCAGTCCCGACAGGGGGCTACGCGAGCAGTACGTC.

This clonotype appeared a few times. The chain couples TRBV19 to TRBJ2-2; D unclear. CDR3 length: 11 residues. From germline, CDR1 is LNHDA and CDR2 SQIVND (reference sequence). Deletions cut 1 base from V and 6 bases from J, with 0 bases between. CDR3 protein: CASSIAGELFF. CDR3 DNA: TGTGCCAGTAGTATAGCCGGGGAGCTGTTTTTT. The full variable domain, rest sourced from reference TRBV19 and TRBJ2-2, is DGGITQSPKYLFRKEGQNVTLSCEQNLNHDAMYWYRQDPGQGLRLIYYSQIVNDFQKGDIAEGYSVSREKKESFPLTVTSAQKNPTAFYLCASSIAGELFFGEGSRLTVL.

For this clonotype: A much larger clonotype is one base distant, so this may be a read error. DNA for the CDR3: TGTGCCAGCAGCTTTTCGGCGGAGGGGACCAATGAGCAGTTCTTC. Translation gives CASSFSAEGTNEQFF. V usage is TRBV7-2 and J usage is TRBJ2-1; the D gene is possibly TRBD2 (6 bases). The germline CDR1 and CDR2 sequences are SGHTA and FQGNSA. CDR3 size: 15 residues. Trimming left V 3 bases short and J 6 bases short, with 15 bases between.

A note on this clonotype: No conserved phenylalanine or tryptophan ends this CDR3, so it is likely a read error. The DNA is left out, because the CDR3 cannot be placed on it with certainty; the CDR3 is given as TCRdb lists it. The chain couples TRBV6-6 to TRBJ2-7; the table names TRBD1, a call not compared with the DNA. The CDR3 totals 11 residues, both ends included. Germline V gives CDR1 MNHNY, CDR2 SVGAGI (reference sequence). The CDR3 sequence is CASSTGTGASL.

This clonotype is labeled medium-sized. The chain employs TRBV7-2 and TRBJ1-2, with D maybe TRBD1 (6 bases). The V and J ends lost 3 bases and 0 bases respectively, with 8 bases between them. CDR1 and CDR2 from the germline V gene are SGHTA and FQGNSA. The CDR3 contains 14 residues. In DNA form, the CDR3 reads TGTGCCAGCAGCTTGGGGGGCACTAACTATGGCTACACCTTC. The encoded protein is CASSLGGTNYGYTF. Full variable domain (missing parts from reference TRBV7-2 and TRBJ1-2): GAGVSQSPSNKVTEKGKDVELRCDPISGHTALYWYRQSLGQGLEFLIYFQGNSAPDKSGLPSDRFSAERTGGSVSTLTIQRTQQEDSAVYLCASSLGGTNYGYTFGSGTRLTVV.

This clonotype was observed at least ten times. CDR3 sequence: CASSQRGVAGTSTDTQYF. CDR3 bases: TGTGCCAGCAGCCAGCGGGGGGTAGCGGGTACTAGCACAGATACGCAGTATTTT. This chain connects TRBV7-3 to TRBJ2-3, with 9 nucleotides matching TRBD2. The J segment lost 0 bases and the V segment lost 5 bases, leaving 12 bases of the junction unmatched. There are 18 residues in the CDR3. Germline V CDR1 and CDR2: SGHTA, FQGTGA.

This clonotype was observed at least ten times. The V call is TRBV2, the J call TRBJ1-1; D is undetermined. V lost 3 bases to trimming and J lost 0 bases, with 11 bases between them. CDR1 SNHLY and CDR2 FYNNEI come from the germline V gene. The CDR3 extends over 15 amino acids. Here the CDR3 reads CASSETGIMNTEAFF. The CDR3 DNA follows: TGTGCCAGCAGTGAGACGGGGATCATGAACACTGAAGCTTTCTTT.

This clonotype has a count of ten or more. CDR3 coding DNA: TGTGCCAGCAGCCACCCTCCCCCGACAGGGTCAAGGTATGGCTACACCTTC. Translated, it gives CASSHPPPTGSRYGYTF. This chain uses TRBV5-6 with TRBJ1-2, with 7 bases that match TRBD1. The germline CDR1 and CDR2 sequences are SGHDT and YYEEEE. J gave up 5 bases and V 4 bases, and 17 bases lay outside the gene matches. This CDR3 spans 17 amino acids.

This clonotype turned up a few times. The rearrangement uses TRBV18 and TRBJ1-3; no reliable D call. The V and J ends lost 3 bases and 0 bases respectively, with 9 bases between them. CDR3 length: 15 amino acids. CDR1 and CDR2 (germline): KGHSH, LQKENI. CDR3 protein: CASSPSSNSGNTIYF. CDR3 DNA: TGTGCCAGCTCACCTTCAAGTAACTCTGGAAACACCATATATTTT.

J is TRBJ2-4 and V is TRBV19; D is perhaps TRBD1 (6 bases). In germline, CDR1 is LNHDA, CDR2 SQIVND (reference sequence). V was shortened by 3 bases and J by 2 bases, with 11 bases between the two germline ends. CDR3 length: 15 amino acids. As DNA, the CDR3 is TGTGCCAGTAGTATCGGCAGGGGTCCCAAAAACATTCAGTACTTC. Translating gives CASSIGRGPKNIQYF.

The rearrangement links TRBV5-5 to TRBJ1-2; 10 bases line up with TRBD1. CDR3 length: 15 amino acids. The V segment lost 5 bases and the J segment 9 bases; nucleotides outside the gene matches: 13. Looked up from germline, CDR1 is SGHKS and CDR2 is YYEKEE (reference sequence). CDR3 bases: TGTGCCAGCAGTTCACTTCCCGGGACAGGGGATAGCTACACCTTC. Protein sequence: CASSSLPGTGDSYTF.

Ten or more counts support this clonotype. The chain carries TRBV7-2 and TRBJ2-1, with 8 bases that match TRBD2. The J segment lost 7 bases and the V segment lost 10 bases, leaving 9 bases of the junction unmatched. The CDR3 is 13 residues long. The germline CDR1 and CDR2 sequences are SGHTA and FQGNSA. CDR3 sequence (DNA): TGTGCCATCACGGGAGGGATTAGTAATGAGCAGTTCTTC. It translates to CAITGGISNEQFF.

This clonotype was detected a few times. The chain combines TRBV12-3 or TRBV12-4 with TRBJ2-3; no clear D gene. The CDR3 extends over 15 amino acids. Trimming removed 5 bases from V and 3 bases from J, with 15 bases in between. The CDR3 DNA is TGTGCCAGCAGTCACACGGGTTGGTTGACAGATACGCAGTATTTT. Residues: CASSHTGWLTDTQYF.

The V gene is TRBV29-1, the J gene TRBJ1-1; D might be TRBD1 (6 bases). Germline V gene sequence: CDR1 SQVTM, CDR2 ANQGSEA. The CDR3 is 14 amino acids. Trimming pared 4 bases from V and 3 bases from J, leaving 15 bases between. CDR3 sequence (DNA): TGCAGCGTTGGGGGGGGGCGGGTTGACACTGAAGCTTTCTTT. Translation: CSVGGGRVDTEAFF.

In DNA, the CDR3 is TGTGCCAGCAGCCGAGTCGAGAACACCGGGGAGCTGTTTTTT. It specifies CASSRVENTGELFF. The gene calls are TRBV6-2 or TRBV6-3 and TRBJ2-2; D is undetermined. The CDR3 extends over 14 amino acids. CDR1 MNHEY and CDR2 SVGEGT come from the germline V gene. The V end lost 6 bases, the J end lost 1 base, and 9 bases lay between the germline ends.

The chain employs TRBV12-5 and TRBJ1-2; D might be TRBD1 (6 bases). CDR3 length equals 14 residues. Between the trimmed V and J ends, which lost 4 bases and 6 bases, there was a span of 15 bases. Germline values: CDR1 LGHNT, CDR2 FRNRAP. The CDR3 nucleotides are TGTGCTAGTGGTTCCCCAAGGGGGGCGCATGGCTACACCTTC. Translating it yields CASGSPRGAHGYTF.

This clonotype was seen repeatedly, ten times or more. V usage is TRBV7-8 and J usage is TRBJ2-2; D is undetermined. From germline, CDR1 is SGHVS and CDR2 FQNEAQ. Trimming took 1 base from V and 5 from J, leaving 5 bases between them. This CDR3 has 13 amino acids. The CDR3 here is CASSLEITGELFF. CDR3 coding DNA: TGTGCCAGCAGCTTAGAGATTACCGGGGAGCTGTTTTTT. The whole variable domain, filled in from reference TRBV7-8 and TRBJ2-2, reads GAGVSQSPRYKVAKRGQDVALRCDPISGHVSLFWYQQALGQGPEFLTYFQNEAQLDKSGLPSDRFFAERPEGSVSTLKIQRTQQEDSAVYLCASSLEITGELFFGEGSRLTVL.

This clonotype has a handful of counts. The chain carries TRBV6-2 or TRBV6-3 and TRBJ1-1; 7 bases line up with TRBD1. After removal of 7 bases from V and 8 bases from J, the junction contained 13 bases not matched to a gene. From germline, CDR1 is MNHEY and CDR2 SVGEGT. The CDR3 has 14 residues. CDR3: CASIQPGQVPEAFF. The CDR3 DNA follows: TGTGCCAGCATTCAACCTGGACAGGTTCCGGAAGCTTTCTTT.

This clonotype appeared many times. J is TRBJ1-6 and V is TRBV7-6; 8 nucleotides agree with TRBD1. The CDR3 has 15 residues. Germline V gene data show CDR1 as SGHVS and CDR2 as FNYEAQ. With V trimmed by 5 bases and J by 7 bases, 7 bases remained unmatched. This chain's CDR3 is CASSQKQGVNSPLHF. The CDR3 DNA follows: TGTGCCAGCAGCCAAAAACAGGGGGTAAATTCACCCCTCCACTTT.

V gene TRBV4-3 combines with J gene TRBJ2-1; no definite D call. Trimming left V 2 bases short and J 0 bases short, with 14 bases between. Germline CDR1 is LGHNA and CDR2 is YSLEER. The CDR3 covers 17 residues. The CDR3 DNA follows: TGCGCCAGCAGCCAAACGGCCCTCGCCGGCTCCTACAATGAGCAGTTCTTC. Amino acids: CASSQTALAGSYNEQFF.